What follows are 10 T cell receptor beta chains derived from one specimen sequenced in a study of blood T cell repertoires in COVID-19. Repertoires were generated with immunoSEQ multiplex PCR, while TCRdb's copy carries only in-frame clones and drops some. The sample carries about 250,000 clones, roughly 90% recorded once. Sequencing was performed on peripheral blood. Receptor source: a man younger than 45 with acute or convalescent COVID-19.

This chain connects TRBV4-1 to TRBJ2-5; TRBD2 matches 14 bases. Germline loops: CDR1 MGHRA, CDR2 YSYEKL. V lost 1 base, J lost 1 base, and 8 bases stayed unmatched. This CDR3 contains 19 residues. In nucleotides, the CDR3 is TGCGCCAGCAGCCAAGGATCGGGACTAGCGGGGGACTTCCAAGAGACCCAGTACTTC. It encodes CASSQGSGLAGDFQETQYF.

The chain couples TRBV5-6 to TRBJ2-3; 7 nucleotides line up with TRBD1. The germline gives CDR1 SGHDT, CDR2 YYEEEE. V dropped 4 bases and J dropped 2; count of bases not matched to a gene: 7. This CDR3 is built from 15 residues. CDR3 sequence reads: CASSRGQSNTDTQYF. CDR3 coding DNA: TGTGCCAGCAGCCGGGGACAGAGTAACACAGATACGCAGTATTTT.

The chain links TRBV7-3 to TRBJ2-1, with D possibly being TRBD2 (6 bases). The CDR3 is 16 residues long. Trimming stripped 5 bases from V and 6 bases from J, with 20 bases between. Per germline, CDR1 SGHTA and CDR2 FQGTGA. Written as DNA, the CDR3 is TGTGCCAGCAGCCCCCATGGAGGGATTTTAGGCAATGAGCAGTTCTTC. It is translated as CASSPHGGILGNEQFF. Combining the CDR3 with reference TRBV7-3 and TRBJ2-1 gives the whole variable domain GAGVSQTPSNKVTEKGKYVELRCDPISGHTALYWYRQSLGQGPEFLIYFQGTGAADDSGLPNDRFFAVRPEGSVSTLKIQRTERGDSAVYLCASSPHGGILGNEQFFGPGTRLTVL.

The gene calls are TRBV6-6 and TRBJ1-6, with 9 bases fitting TRBD1. Germline V CDR1 and CDR2: MNHNY, SVGAGI (reference sequence). V dropped 6 bases and J dropped 9; count of bases not matched to a gene: 9. The CDR3 runs 15 residues. Written as DNA, the CDR3 is TGTGCCAGCAGAGAAACCGGGACAGGGCCTTCACCCCTCCACTTT. The encoded protein is CASRETGTGPSPLHF.

The J gene is TRBJ2-5, the V gene TRBV10-3; perhaps TRBD2 as D (6 bases). Germline lookup yields CDR1 ENHRY and CDR2 SYGVKD. The V end lost 4 bases, the J end lost 2 bases, and 11 bases lay between the germline ends. This CDR3 spans 14 amino acids. CDR3 DNA: TGTGCCATCAGTGCGGGACTGACTCAAGAGACCCAGTACTTC. Translation gives CAISAGLTQETQYF.

On this clone itself: One junction end does not reproduce the germline sequence, and a read error may be involved. The V and J genes are TRBV7-2 and TRBJ2-3; TRBD2 agrees at 8 bases. This CDR3 has 19 residues. Germline lookup yields CDR1 SGHTA and CDR2 FQGNSA. The CDR3 region is CASSFPRPELSGETDTRYF. For the CDR3, the DNA is TGTGCCAGCAGCTTTCCTCGCCCCGAACTTAGCGGGGAAACAGATACGCGGTATTTT.

V is TRBV7-6 and J is TRBJ2-2; 8 bases are shared with TRBD1. Germline trimming cut 5 bases from V and 6 bases from J; bases unmatched to any gene: 2. Germline CDR1 reads SGHVS; CDR2 reads FNYEAQ. There are 13 residues in the CDR3. The CDR3, as DNA: TGTGCCAGCAGCACGACAGGGGCCGGGGAGCTGTTTTTT. Its translation: CASSTTGAGELFF.

This chain uses TRBV5-1 with TRBJ1-3; D not certain. This CDR3 spans 15 amino acids. CDR1 SGHRS and CDR2 YFSETQ come from the germline V gene. Trimming pared 0 bases from V and 0 bases from J, leaving 7 bases between. Written as DNA, the CDR3 is TGCGCCAGCAGCTTGGGACTGTTCTCTGGAAACACCATATATTTT. The encoded protein is CASSLGLFSGNTIYF.

The chain uses TRBV28 and TRBJ2-5; 8 bases map to TRBD1. V gave up 0 bases and J gave up 5 bases; unmatched junction bases: 2. CDR1 MDHEN and CDR2 SYDVKM come from the germline V gene. This CDR3 comprises 14 residues. CDR3 protein: CASSLWAGGETQYF. The CDR3 DNA reads TGTGCCAGCAGTTTATGGGCAGGGGGCGAGACCCAGTACTTC.

A note on this clone: The same CDR3 also results from other DNA sequences found in this sample. The chain carries TRBV18 and TRBJ2-3, with D possibly being TRBD2 (6 bases). This CDR3 is 13 amino acids long. Germline values: CDR1 KGHSH, CDR2 LQKENI. Trimming pared 3 bases from V and 4 bases from J, leaving 8 bases between. Here the CDR3 DNA reads TGTGCCAGCTCACCGGGACTGGCAGATACGCAGTATTTT. Protein sequence: CASSPGLADTQYF.